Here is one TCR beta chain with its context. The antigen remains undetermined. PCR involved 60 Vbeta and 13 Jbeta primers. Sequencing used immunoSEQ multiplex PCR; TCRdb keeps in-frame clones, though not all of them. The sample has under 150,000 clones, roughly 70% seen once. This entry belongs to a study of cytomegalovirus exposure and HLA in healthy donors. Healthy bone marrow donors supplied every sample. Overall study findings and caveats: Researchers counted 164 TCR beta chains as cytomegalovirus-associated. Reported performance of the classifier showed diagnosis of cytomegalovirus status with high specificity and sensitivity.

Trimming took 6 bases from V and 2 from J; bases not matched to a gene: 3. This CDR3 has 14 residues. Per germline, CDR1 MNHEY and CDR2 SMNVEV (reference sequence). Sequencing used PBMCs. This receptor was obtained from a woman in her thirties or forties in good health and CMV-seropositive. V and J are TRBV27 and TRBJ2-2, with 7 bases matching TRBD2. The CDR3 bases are TGTGCCAGCAGGAGCGGGACTAACACCGGGGAGCTGTTTTTT. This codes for CASRSGTNTGELFF.